This TCR beta chain was found in a study of blood T cell repertoires in COVID-19. Study-wide context: Whether acute or convalescent, the COVID-19 samples came from the United States, Italy and Spain. T cells, B-cell-depleted T cells, or PBMCs provided the cDNA or gDNA that served as material.

There are 15 residues in the CDR3. Germline CDR1 and CDR2: SGHAT and FQNNGV. V lost 4 bases, J lost 4 bases, and 3 bases stayed unmatched. In the study's own analysis: The assay estimated nucleated cells by amplifying reference gene primers. TCRdb keeps only in-frame clones here, not all; method: immunoSEQ multiplex PCR. V and J calls and clone size follow that table, whereas D and trimming were derived from the DNA. The table has just under 65,000 clones, roughly 85% seen once. Sequencing input: peripheral blood. V gene TRBV11-2 combines with J gene TRBJ1-3; 11 bases are a match to TRBD1. This TCR was recovered from a human donor in a cohort sampled during active COVID-19. The CDR3 reads CASSSGQGDGNTIYF. CDR3 in DNA: TGTGCCAGCAGCTCGGGACAGGGGGACGGAAACACCATATATTTT.